The rows below give T cell receptor beta chains drawn from one sample of a study of blood T cell repertoires in COVID-19. Generated by immunoSEQ multiplex PCR, the TCRdb table keeps only in-frame clones and is missing some. Of some 250,000 clones detected, around 86% appear once; the ten largest clones hold 9.5% to 15%. The sample taken for sequencing was peripheral blood. Source of these receptors: a woman in her fifties or sixties with active or convalescent COVID-19. The CDR3 runs from the conserved cysteine through the conserved F or W. D genes are given only for firm matches. Size values are once, few and many counts, or a class for expanded clones, and some rows have none.

V gene	D gene	clone size	J gene	CDR3 protein	CDR3 DNA
TRBV3-1/TRBV3-2	TRBD1	.	TRBJ2-1	CASSQGPGQGAYNEQFF	TGTGCCAGCAGCCAAGGGCCGGGACAGGGGGCCTACAATGAGCAGTTCTTC
TRBV10-3	.	.	TRBJ1-4	CAISAHNEKLFF	TGTGCCATCAGTGCACATAATGAAAAACTGTTTTTT
TRBV27	.	.	TRBJ2-2	CASSHQNTGELFF	TGTGCCAGCAGTCATCAAAACACCGGGGAGCTGTTTTTT
TRBV3-1/TRBV3-2	TRBD1	.	TRBJ1-1	CASSKGDRPPEAFF	TGTGCCAGCAGCAAAGGGGACAGGCCCCCTGAAGCTTTCTTT
TRBV6-2/TRBV6-3	TRBD1	.	TRBJ2-1	CASSRDSYNEQFF	TGTGCCAGCAGTAGGGACAGCTACAATGAGCAGTTCTTC
TRBV6-2/TRBV6-3	TRBD1	few	TRBJ1-5	CASSLGGTGAAQHF	TGTGCCAGCAGTCTAGGGGGGACAGGCGCGGCCCAGCATTTT
TRBV11-1	.	.	TRBJ2-7	CASSIQGSPFSEQYF	TGTGCCAGCAGTATACAGGGCTCACCTTTTTCCGAGCAGTACTTC
TRBV7-9	.	.	TRBJ1-2	CASSPSLDSIGYTF	TGTGCCAGCAGCCCTTCTCTGGACAGCATTGGCTACACCTTC
TRBV7-6	.	.	TRBJ1-4	CASSLWPNEKLFF	TGTGCCAGCAGCTTATGGCCTAATGAAAAACTGTTTTTT
TRBV27	.	once	TRBJ1-1	CASSLTTGNTEAFF	TGTGCCAGCAGTCTAACAACAGGGAACACTGAAGCTTTCTTT
TRBV30	TRBD2	.	TRBJ2-3	CAWGGGAPDTQYF	TGTGCCTGGGGCGGGGGGGCCCCCGATACGCAGTATTTT
TRBV6-1	.	.	TRBJ2-2	CASSTGVGGELFF	TGTGCCAGCAGTACGGGGGTAGGCGGGGAGCTGTTTTTT
TRBV6-5	.	.	TRBJ1-5	CASSLQGHSNQPQHF	TGTGCCAGCAGCTTACAGGGCCATAGCAATCAGCCCCAGCATTTT
TRBV5-4	.	few	TRBJ1-1	CASSWTGQSEAFF	TGTGCCAGCAGCTGGACCGGACAGTCCGAAGCTTTCTTT
TRBV20-1	TRBD1	.	TRBJ2-1	CTGQGNDEQFF	TGTACCGGACAGGGCAACGATGAGCAGTTCTTC
TRBV6-5	.	many	TRBJ1-5	CASSYGGTNQPQHF	TGTGCCAGCAGTTATGGGGGGACCAATCAGCCCCAGCATTTT